A single sample gave rise to the 21 T cell receptor beta chains below, sequenced in a study of T cell responses to AZD1222 COVID-19 vaccine. Here immunoSEQ multiplex PCR was the method, and the copy in TCRdb shows in-frame clones only, minus some. This table holds roughly 270,000 clones, 90% to 95% found once. Specimen: peripheral blood, collected 28 days after the second AZD1222 dose. Every receptor here comes from an adult who received the AZD1222 COVID-19 vaccine.

The rearrangement joins TRBV3-1 (or the pseudogene TRBV3-2) to TRBJ2-7, with D tentatively TRBD2 (6 bases). The CDR3 consists of 14 residues. From germline, CDR1 is LGHDT and CDR2 YNNKEL (reference sequence). V was trimmed by 3 bases and J by 3 bases, leaving 12 bases between them. The CDR3: CASSQGGLVYEQYF. For the CDR3, the DNA is TGTGCCAGCAGCCAGGGGGGACTGGTCTACGAGCAGTACTTC.

The rearrangement uses TRBV2 and TRBJ1-2; TRBD1 agrees at 10 bases. In germline, CDR1 is SNHLY, CDR2 FYNNEI. This CDR3 region has 14 residues. The trim removed 7 bases at V and 7 bases at J, leaving 9 bases unmatched. The DNA for the CDR3 is TGTGCCAGCACGGACGACAGGGGGCCGGGTGGCTACACCTTC. This gives the protein CASTDDRGPGGYTF. The full variable domain, its missing parts supplied by reference TRBV2 and TRBJ1-2, is EPEVTQTPSHQVTQMGQEVILRCVPISNHLYFYWYRQILGQKVEFLVSFYNNEISEKSEIFDDQFSVERPDGSNFTLKIRSTKLEDSAMYFCASTDDRGPGGYTFGSGTRLTVV.

The chain carries TRBV11-2 and TRBJ1-6; 7 nucleotides match TRBD1. The CDR3 is 16 amino acids. With V trimmed by 2 bases and J by 7 bases, 8 bases remained unmatched. CDR1 is SGHAT, CDR2 FQNNGV, per germline. CDR3: CASSLRRDSGNSPLHF. CDR3 nucleotides: TGTGCCAGCAGCTTAAGGCGGGACAGTGGAAATTCACCCCTCCACTTT. The variable domain in full, with the rest retrieved from reference TRBV11-2 and TRBJ1-6, is EAGVAQSPRYKIIEKRQSVAFWCNPISGHATLYWYQQILGQGPKLLIQFQNNGVVDDSQLPKDRFSAERLKGVDSTLKIQPAKLEDSAVYLCASSLRRDSGNSPLHFGNGTRLTVT.

The V and J genes are TRBV9 and TRBJ1-1; a possible D gene is TRBD1 (5 bases). The germline gives CDR1 SGDLS, CDR2 YYNGEE. The CDR3 totals 13 residues. V dropped 4 bases and J dropped 6 bases, with 13 bases sitting between them. CDR3: CASSSWDRSEAFF. For the CDR3, the DNA is TGTGCCAGCAGCTCCTGGGACCGGTCTGAAGCTTTCTTT. Drawing the rest from reference TRBV9 and TRBJ1-1, the complete variable domain is DSGVTQTPKHLITATGQRVTLRCSPRSGDLSVYWYQQSLDQGLQFLIQYYNGEERAKGNILERFSAQQFPDLHSELNLSSLELGDSALYFCASSSWDRSEAFFGQGTRLTVV.

The chain recombines TRBV6-5 with TRBJ1-1; D is ambiguous. V lost 7 bases and J 7 bases, leaving 16 bases between the germline ends. The V gene's germline CDR1 is MNHEY and CDR2 SVGAGI. This CDR3 comprises 13 residues. The CDR3 loop is CASTSAPTYEAFF. DNA for the CDR3: TGTGCCAGCACCTCGGCTCCCACATATGAAGCTTTCTTT.

This clone was seen only a few times. The chain recombines TRBV9 with TRBJ1-1, with D hard to call. The ends were cut back, 4 bases at V and 3 bases at J, with 19 bases in the middle. The CDR3 covers 16 residues. Germline loops: CDR1 SGDLS, CDR2 YYNGEE. CDR3 in amino acids: CASSPQASGFYTEAFF. As DNA, the CDR3 is TGTGCCAGCAGCCCTCAAGCTTCAGGATTTTACACTGAAGCTTTCTTT.

This chain uses TRBV7-9 with TRBJ2-1; 8 bases are a match to TRBD2. Germline V gene lookup returns CDR1 SEHNR and CDR2 FQNEAQ (reference sequence). There are 17 residues in the CDR3. The V and J ends lost 2 bases and 3 bases, in that order; junction bases with no gene match: 9. In nucleotides, the CDR3 is TGTGCCAGCAGCTTATCATCCGGGACTAGAGGCTACAATGAGCAGTTCTTC. Its protein product is CASSLSSGTRGYNEQFF.

The rearrangement joins TRBV11-1 to TRBJ2-2; 7 nucleotides match TRBD2. The CDR3 is 15 residues long. Trimming took 6 bases from V and 6 from J; bases not matched to a gene: 10. Germline-derived CDR1 and CDR2 are SGHAT and FQDESV (reference sequence). The CDR3 bases are TGTGCCAGCAGTCTTACGTACAGCGGGGCCGGGGAGCTGTTTTTT. This gives the protein CASSLTYSGAGELFF.

V usage is TRBV19 and J usage is TRBJ1-6, with unresolved D. This CDR3 region has 12 residues. Trimming stripped 5 bases from V and 7 bases from J, with 6 bases between. Germline V lookup: CDR1 LNHDA, CDR2 SQIVND (reference sequence). The CDR3 DNA is TGTGCCAGTAGTTACACGAATTCACCCCTCCACTTT. This codes for CASSYTNSPLHF.

This rearrangement joins TRBV5-1 to TRBJ1-2; possible D gene TRBD1, 5 bases. Deletions cut 1 base from V and 8 bases from J, with 9 bases between. Germline CDR1 is SGHRS and CDR2 is YFSETQ. This CDR3 contains 12 residues. CDR3 coding DNA: TGCGCCAGCAGCTTGTCAGAGGGGGGCTACACCTTC. Its translation is CASSLSEGGYTF.

The V call is TRBV5-1, the J call TRBJ2-2, with TRBD1 matching 7 bases. Germline V gene lookup returns CDR1 SGHRS and CDR2 YFSETQ. V was pared by 0 bases and J by 6 bases, with 8 bases of the junction left unmatched. The CDR3 is 16 amino acids. CDR3 bases: TGCGCCAGCAGCTTGGCCTCGACAGGGTACCCCGGGGAGCTGTTTTTT. Translated: CASSLASTGYPGELFF.

V gene TRBV2 combines with J gene TRBJ2-7, with 8 nucleotides matching TRBD1. The CDR3 spans 14 residues. V shed 5 bases, J shed 0 bases, and the junction held 3 bases outside the gene matches. Germline V gene lookup returns CDR1 SNHLY and CDR2 FYNNEI. CDR3 in DNA: TGTGCCAGCAGTTCCGGGACAGGCTCCTACGAGCAGTACTTC. Its protein product is CASSSGTGSYEQYF.

This CDR3 reads CASSTGVTGANVLTF. DNA of the CDR3: TGTGCCAGTAGTACAGGGGTGACGGGGGCCAACGTCCTGACTTTC. This chain connects TRBV19 to TRBJ2-6; tentatively, D is TRBD1 (6 bases). There are 15 residues in the CDR3. The V gene's germline CDR1 is LNHDA and CDR2 SQIVND (reference sequence). Deletions cut 4 bases from V and 4 bases from J, with 11 bases between.

In its sample, this clone was seen once. The chain has TRBV7-2 and TRBJ1-1; D remains unclear. CDR3 size: 14 residues. CDR1 and CDR2 from the germline V gene are SGHTA and FQGNSA. Deletions cut 3 bases from V and 2 bases from J, with 10 bases between. The CDR3, as DNA: TGTGCCAGCAGCTTTAGTGGCGGAAACACTGAAGCTTTCTTT. Protein: CASSFSGGNTEAFF.

The chain uses TRBV19 and TRBJ1-1, with D perhaps TRBD1 (5 bases). This CDR3 contains 11 residues. V gave up 10 bases and J gave up 6 bases, with 12 bases separating them. Germline CDR1 is LNHDA and CDR2 is SQIVND (reference sequence). The CDR3 loop is CATRQHSEAFF. In DNA, the CDR3 is TGTGCCACCAGACAGCACTCTGAAGCTTTCTTT.

J is TRBJ2-7 and V is TRBV7-9; 9 nucleotides match TRBD1. Trimming cost V 5 bases and J 6 bases; bases outside gene matches: 11. The germline CDR1 and CDR2 sequences are SEHNR and FQNEAQ (reference sequence). CDR3 size: 15 residues. In DNA, the CDR3 is TGTGCCAGCAGCCCCCGATGGACAGGGGATGCCGAGCAGTACTTC. Translated: CASSPRWTGDAEQYF.

The gene calls are TRBV12-3 or TRBV12-4 and TRBJ2-7; D is unclear. The CDR3 is made up of 13 amino acids. V lost 4 bases to trimming and J lost 3 bases, with 10 bases between them. The CDR3 DNA is TGTGCCAGCAGTTCTCGCAGGAACTACGAGCAGTACTTC. Translated, it gives CASSSRRNYEQYF.

The chain combines TRBV3-1 (or the pseudogene TRBV3-2) with TRBJ1-5, with D possibly matching TRBD1 (5 bases). Trimming took off 0 bases at V and 6 bases at J, with 9 bases between the two ends. Germline CDR1 and CDR2: LGHDT and YNNKEL (reference sequence). This CDR3 comprises 14 residues. The CDR3 DNA reads as TGTGCCAGCAGCCAAGATCATCAGGGTCAGCCCCAGCATTTT. It yields the protein CASSQDHQGQPQHF.

The chain uses TRBV5-4 and TRBJ2-2, with 7 bases matching TRBD2. Trimming at V came to 0 bases and at J to 7 bases, leaving 9 bases not matched to a gene. The CDR3 extends over 16 amino acids. Germline V lookup: CDR1 SGHNT, CDR2 YYREEE (reference sequence). CDR3 bases: TGTGCCAGCAGCTTGGACCCCGGGACTACAGGCGGGGAGCTGTTTTTT. It encodes CASSLDPGTTGGELFF.

The chain couples TRBV5-4 to TRBJ2-7, with D hard to call. This CDR3 has 15 residues. Germline V CDR1 and CDR2: SGHNT, YYREEE (reference sequence). Trimming pared 0 bases from V and 5 bases from J, leaving 15 bases between. The chain's CDR3 is CASSLDSPIGDEQYF. The CDR3 DNA is TGTGCCAGCAGCTTGGACAGCCCCATTGGGGACGAGCAGTACTTC.

The rearrangement uses TRBV9 and TRBJ1-2; D is possibly TRBD1 (5 bases). In germline, CDR1 is SGDLS, CDR2 YYNGEE. The V end lost 1 base, the J end lost 0 bases, and 10 bases lay between the germline ends. The CDR3 is 15 residues long. The CDR3 region is CASSVSGNANYGYTF. CDR3 sequence (DNA): TGTGCCAGCAGCGTATCAGGGAACGCTAACTATGGCTACACCTTC.